This TCR beta chain comes out of a study of vaccination effects on CD4 cells after COVID-19. Looking at the study overall: Post-vaccine specimens arrived a median 72 days past the second dose.

Measured with immunoSEQ multiplex PCR; TCRdb has only the in-frame clones, and not every one. The table shows roughly 70,000 clones, with 76% occurring only once. Comment on this clone: What it recognizes is unknown.

Study observations and caveats: Common cold coronavirus cross-reactivity was shown by only 1 of 255 vaccine-induced clones in healthy vaccinees.

Expansion of antigen-specific CD4+ T cells with viral peptide pools was carried out by the ViraFEST assay before sequencing. Researchers isolated CD4+ T cells once approximately ten days of culture had elapsed. Everyone in the study got two shots of either the BNT162b2 or mRNA-1273 vaccine. People in the vaccine group had not been infected with SARS-CoV-2 before, and their nucleocapsid antibodies were negative. Cultures got half-medium changes with IL-2 on days 3 and 7. There are 13 residues in the CDR3. Germline V gene lookup returns CDR1 SNHLY and CDR2 FYNNEI. Deletions cut 10 bases from V and 6 bases from J, with 19 bases between.

V and J are TRBV2 and TRBJ2-7; TRBD1 or TRBD2 may be the D gene (5 bases each). The sequence came from a human donor who received a COVID-19 vaccine. The sequencing used CD4+ T cells from PBMCs cultured with HCoV-OC43 spike peptides, collected after COVID-19 vaccination. The subset is: HCoV-OC43 spike overlapping peptide pool stimulation. The CDR3: CATQPLGTPEQYV. Here the CDR3 DNA reads TGTGCCACCCAACCCTTGGGGACGCCCGAGCAGTACGTC.